Presented here are 28 T cell receptor beta chains from one specimen sequenced in a study of blood T cells in healthy people across ages (dated by TCRdb to 2014 to 2015). Library method: 5' RACE. The sample was run on an Illumina HiSeq 2500. A second PCR of 7 to 11 cycles was performed with a sample-barcoded 5' primer and a J-beta primer mix. TCRdb's own reprocessing of the public reads used fastp at Q25 and MiXCR and kept productive beta chains. Identical CDR3 proteins give one entry, which carries the most common genes and DNA. The sample data list about 640,000 distinct CDR3 sequences, and 25% to 35% of these were observed just once. Of the sample, more than 15% falls within the top ten clones. The sample comprised blood. The source of these receptors is a woman at least 80 years old in good health.

This clonotype was observed once. The V gene is TRBV7-9, the J gene TRBJ2-1, with D possibly being TRBD2 (6 bases). V gave up 1 base and J gave up 8 bases, with 21 bases separating them. The CDR3 runs 17 residues. Germline CDR1 reads SEHNR; CDR2 reads FQNEAQ (reference sequence). The CDR3 here is CASSLEGMTRPPDEQFF. The CDR3 DNA reads TGTGCCAGCAGCTTAGAAGGGATGACTAGGCCTCCCGATGAGCAGTTCTTC.

V usage is TRBV12-3 or TRBV12-4 and J usage is TRBJ2-4, with TRBD1 identical over 10 bases. The J call may be faulty, since TRBJ2-7 better matches the DNA end. The length of the CDR3 is 14 residues. CDR3 in DNA: TGTGCCAGCAGTTGGGGACAGGGGCAATACGAGCAGTACTTC. Translating it yields CASSWGQGQYEQYF.

The chain is built from TRBV20-1 and TRBJ1-6, with TRBD1 identical over 7 bases. V was pared by 5 bases and J by 6 bases, with 10 bases of the junction left unmatched. This CDR3 comprises 15 residues. From germline, CDR1 is DFQATT and CDR2 SNEGSKA (reference sequence). This chain's CDR3 is CSAEGQPVSNSPLHF. The CDR3 DNA reads as TGCAGTGCTGAGGGACAGCCTGTCAGTAATTCACCCCTCCACTTT.

This clonotype occurred many times. The chain employs TRBV23-1 and TRBJ2-1; D could derive from TRBD1 or TRBD2 (5 bases each). TRBV23-1 is marked as an open reading frame, function uncertain. V lost 4 bases to trimming and J lost 0 bases, with 13 bases between them. The CDR3 extends over 16 amino acids. CDR3 nucleotide sequence: TGCGCCAGCAGTCGGACGGGACCAAGCTCCTACAATGAGCAGTTCTTC. Protein product: CASSRTGPSSYNEQFF.

This clonotype was counted at least ten times. The chain has TRBV9 and TRBJ2-4; D assignment may be TRBD1 or TRBD2 (6 bases each). The CDR3 spans 19 residues. Germline CDR1 and CDR2: SGDLS and YYNGEE. Trimming removed 1 base at V and 8 bases at J, with 28 bases between. The CDR3 here is CASSVIVSGGQCLRYIQYF. DNA for the CDR3: TGTGCCAGCAGCGTAATTGTAAGTGGGGGGCAATGCTTAAGATACATTCAGTACTTC.

The chain is built from TRBV12-3 or TRBV12-4 and TRBJ2-7; D not certain. Trimming took off 4 bases at V and 2 bases at J, with 6 bases between the two ends. The CDR3 is made up of 12 amino acids. CDR3 protein: CASSSDAYEQYF. The CDR3 coding sequence is TGTGCCAGCAGTTCGGATGCCTACGAGCAGTACTTC.

This clonotype has a handful of counts. The germline gene is not matched at one end of the junction; a read error may be the cause. This chain connects TRBV7-8 to TRBJ2-7; possibly TRBD1 for D (6 bases). In germline, CDR1 is SGHVS, CDR2 FQNEAQ. The CDR3 extends over 16 amino acids. In DNA form, the CDR3 reads TGTACCAGCAGTTTAGCAAGTCCAGGGGAGCCGGATGAGCAGTACTTC. Translation: CTSSLASPGEPDEQYF.

This clonotype was counted only a few times. The chain carries TRBV7-9 and TRBJ1-2; TRBD1 matches at 8 bases. The CDR3 runs to 13 residues. The germline CDR1 and CDR2 sequences are SEHNR and FQNEAQ (reference sequence). V was clipped by 1 base and J by 8 bases; unmatched bases: 3. The chain's CDR3 is CASSLVAGGGYTF. CDR3 in DNA: TGTGCCAGCAGCTTAGTGGCAGGGGGCGGCTACACCTTC.

DNA of the CDR3: TGTGCCAGCAGCGCCCTCCAGGCGTCTGAAGCTTTCTTT. As protein: CASSALQASEAFF. The V gene is TRBV3-1, the J gene TRBJ1-1, with D unresolved. Germline CDR1 reads LGHDT; CDR2 reads YNNKEL (reference sequence). The CDR3 totals 13 residues. Trimming removed 5 bases at V and 6 bases at J, with 13 bases between.

This clonotype was found many times. The V call is TRBV29-1, the J call TRBJ1-2; maybe TRBD1 (6 bases). This CDR3 is built from 13 residues. The V gene's germline CDR1 is SQVTM and CDR2 ANQGSEA. Between the trimmed V and J ends, which lost 3 bases and 4 bases, there was a span of 12 bases. In nucleotides, the CDR3 is TGCAGCGTTGAGGGGGGCGCGGGCTATGGCTACACCTTC. Protein sequence: CSVEGGAGYGYTF.

This clonotype was recorded many times. CDR3 protein: CSARAREQGASKNIQYF. CDR3 bases: TGCAGTGCTAGAGCGAGGGAACAGGGGGCGTCCAAAAACATTCAGTACTTC. The chain is built from TRBV20-1 and TRBJ2-4, with 9 bases matching TRBD1. Germline assignment: CDR1 DFQATT and CDR2 SNEGSKA (reference sequence). This CDR3 has 17 amino acids. The J segment lost 2 bases and the V segment lost 1 base, leaving 9 bases of the junction unmatched.

This clonotype occurred many times. V usage is TRBV7-2 and J usage is TRBJ2-7; 9 nucleotides match TRBD2. The germline V gene encodes CDR1 SGHTA and CDR2 FQGNSA. J was trimmed by 7 bases and V by 2 bases; bases with no gene match: 9. The CDR3 has 15 residues. This CDR3 is CASSLIEAGGREQYF. The CDR3 region has the DNA TGTGCCAGCAGCTTAATCGAGGCGGGGGGGCGGGAGCAGTACTTC.

J is TRBJ2-5 and V is TRBV20-1; 8 positions agree with TRBD2. V gave up 3 bases and J gave up 11 bases; unmatched junction bases: 20. Per germline, CDR1 DFQATT and CDR2 SNEGSKA (reference sequence). The CDR3 consists of 16 residues. CDR3: CSASRLGSGGNNEQYF. The CDR3 bases are TGCAGTGCTAGCCGTCTTGGCAGCGGGGGCAACAATGAGCAGTACTTC.

On this clonotype: A much larger clone differs by one base, so this may be a read error. The chain uses TRBV28 and TRBJ2-7; D not resolved. CDR3 length equals 11 residues. Trimming stripped 8 bases from V and 3 bases from J, with 8 bases between. CDR1 is MDHEN, CDR2 SYDVKM, per germline. The CDR3 sequence is CASGSSYEQYV. CDR3 coding DNA: TGTGCCAGCGGCTCCAGCTACGAGCAGTACGTC.

This clonotype was seen a few times. A single base separates this from a much larger clone, so it may be a read error. V usage is TRBV7-3 and J usage is TRBJ2-1, with D unclear. Germline V gene lookup returns CDR1 SGHTA and CDR2 FQGTGA. This CDR3 region has 13 residues. The germline V and J ends were trimmed by 8 bases and 5 bases, with 13 bases remaining between them. As DNA, the CDR3 is TGTGCCAGCGGCAAAGGTCTTAACAATGAGCAGTTCTTC. It codes for CASGKGLNNEQFF.

Only a few counts were recorded for this clonotype. One base away lies a much larger clone, so this may be a sequencing read error. The chain recombines TRBV5-1 with TRBJ2-1; 8 bases are a match to TRBD1. J lost 7 bases, V lost 4 bases, and 10 bases had no gene match. CDR3 length: 15 residues. From germline, CDR1 is SGHRS and CDR2 YFSETQ. The CDR3 DNA follows: TGCGCCAGCAGCCTGGACGGACAGGGCGGTAATGAGCAGTTCTTC. It encodes CASSLDGQGGNEQFF.

This clonotype occurred many times. The rearrangement links TRBV20-1 to TRBJ2-5, with D hard to call. This CDR3 spans 12 amino acids. Germline loops: CDR1 DFQATT, CDR2 SNEGSKA (reference sequence). V was shortened by 3 bases and J by 2 bases, with 7 bases between the two germline ends. CDR3 residues: CSASGVQETQYF. For the CDR3, the DNA is TGCAGTGCTAGTGGGGTACAAGAGACCCAGTACTTC.

This clonotype was seen repeatedly, ten times or more. The CDR3 DNA follows: TGTGCTAGTGGTTTGGTTCGGGGGCGTACTCCCTATGGCTACACCTTC. Its protein product is CASGLVRGRTPYGYTF. The chain carries TRBV12-5 and TRBJ1-2, with D perhaps matching TRBD1 (6 bases). Per the germline V gene, CDR1 is LGHNT and CDR2 is FRNRAP. There are 16 residues in the CDR3. With 0 bases removed from V and 4 bases from J, the gap between germline ends came to 15 bases.

This clonotype was picked up a small number of times. Germline and junction disagree at one end, which may indicate a read error. The chain employs TRBV12-3 or TRBV12-4 and TRBJ2-5, with D perhaps matching TRBD2 (6 bases). This CDR3 has 15 residues. DNA of the CDR3: TGTACCAGCAGTCCCGGCGGGGCTCAAAACAATGAGCAGTACTTC. Amino acids: CTSSPGGAQNNEQYF.

There are many counts of this clonotype. This sequence may be a read error, since a much larger clone differs from it by one base. The chain uses TRBV11-2 and TRBJ2-5, with TRBD1 matching 8 bases. V shed 5 bases, J shed 11 bases, and the junction held 16 bases outside the gene matches. In germline, CDR1 is SGHAT, CDR2 FQNNGV. The CDR3 runs to 15 residues. The CDR3 region has the DNA TGTGCCAGCAGCAAAGACAGGGGTACCTACAATGAGCAGTACTTC. Translated: CASSKDRGTYNEQYF. The full variable domain, with the rest looked up from reference TRBV11-2 and TRBJ2-5, is EAGVAQSPRYKIIEKRQSVAFWCNPISGHATLYWYQQILGQGPKLLIQFQNNGVVDDSQLPKDRFSAERLKGVDSTLKIQPAKLEDSAVYLCASSKDRGTYNEQYFGPGTRLLVL.

This clonotype was seen ten or more times. The genes are TRBV12-3 or TRBV12-4 and TRBJ1-1; D might be TRBD1 (6 bases). The V end was cut by 4 bases, the J end by 11 bases, with 14 bases between. This CDR3 is 12 amino acids long. Here the CDR3 DNA reads TGTGCCAGCAGTTACAGGGTGTCCCGGGCTTTCTTT. Protein product: CASSYRVSRAFF.

This clonotype occurred a few times. V and J are TRBV6-6 and TRBJ1-6; D is ambiguous. The V end was cut by 0 bases, the J end by 8 bases, with 5 bases between. This CDR3 region has 13 residues. The germline V gene encodes CDR1 MNHNY and CDR2 SVGAGI (reference sequence). DNA for the CDR3: TGTGCCAGCAGTTACTCGATTGATTCACCCCTCCACTTT. Translating gives CASSYSIDSPLHF.

The chain couples TRBV7-8 to TRBJ1-1; D is uncertain. Between the trimmed V and J ends, which lost 2 bases and 0 bases, there was a span of 13 bases. The CDR3 totals 16 residues. The V gene's germline CDR1 is SGHVS and CDR2 FQNEAQ. CDR3 DNA sequence: TGTGCCAGCAGCTTATTCGGGAGACTCATGAACACTGAAGCTTTCTTT. Its protein product is CASSLFGRLMNTEAFF.

This clonotype has a count of ten or more. The rearrangement uses TRBV5-5 and TRBJ2-5; 7 nucleotides agree with TRBD1. Germline V gene data show CDR1 as SGHKS and CDR2 as YYEKEE (reference sequence). Trimming removed 2 bases from V and 1 base from J; junction bases left unmatched: 5. There are 15 residues in the CDR3. The CDR3 DNA follows: TGTGCCAGCAGCTTACTGACAGGGCTCCAAGAGACCCAGTACTTC. Translation: CASSLLTGLQETQYF.

For the CDR3, the DNA is TGTGCCAGCAGGCCGCGGACAGGAGGCACTGAAGCTTTCTTT. This sequence encodes CASRPRTGGTEAFF. The V gene is TRBV27, the J gene TRBJ1-1; 7 bases fit TRBD1. V lost 6 bases and J lost 4; bases outside the gene matches: 8. This CDR3 region has 14 residues. CDR1 and CDR2 from the germline V gene are MNHEY and SMNVEV (reference sequence).

This clonotype was counted many times. This chain uses TRBV2 with TRBJ2-7; D may be TRBD1 (6 bases). Germline-derived CDR1 and CDR2 are SNHLY and FYNNEI. The length of the CDR3 is 11 residues. With 10 bases removed from V and 4 bases from J, the gap between germline ends came to 11 bases. The CDR3 loop reads CATARGYEQYF. The CDR3 DNA reads as TGTGCCACAGCAAGGGGGTACGAGCAGTACTTC. The entire variable domain, with the rest obtained from reference TRBV2 and TRBJ2-7, is as follows: EPEVTQTPSHQVTQMGQEVILRCVPISNHLYFYWYRQILGQKVEFLVSFYNNEISEKSEIFDDQFSVERPDGSNFTLKIRSTKLEDSAMYFCATARGYEQYFGPGTRLTVT.

The chain carries TRBV24-1 and TRBJ2-1, with 7 nucleotides matching TRBD1. This CDR3 has 14 amino acids. The V gene's germline CDR1 is KGHDR and CDR2 SFDVKD. V was pared by 5 bases and J by 2 bases, with 2 bases of the junction left unmatched. The CDR3 bases are TGTGCCACCAGTGGGACAGGTCCCTACAATGAGCAGTTCTTC. Protein product: CATSGTGPYNEQFF.

This clonotype was detected many times. V gene TRBV5-1 combines with J gene TRBJ2-1; 8 nucleotides match TRBD1. The trim removed 1 base at V and 2 bases at J, leaving 8 bases unmatched. CDR1 is SGHRS, CDR2 YFSETQ, per germline. The CDR3 contains 17 residues. CDR3 in amino acids: CASSLIKQGGPYNEQFF. DNA for the CDR3: TGCGCCAGCAGCTTGATCAAACAGGGGGGCCCCTACAATGAGCAGTTCTTC. The variable domain in full, completed from reference TRBV5-1 and TRBJ2-1, reads KAGVTQTPRYLIKTRGQQVTLSCSPISGHRSVSWYQQTPGQGLQFLFEYFSETQRNKGNFPGRFSGRQFSNSRSEMNVSTLELGDSALYLCASSLIKQGGPYNEQFFGPGTRLTVL.